The clone carrying this TCR beta chain was seen only a few times. Each CDR3 protein is one row after TCRdb ran MiXCR on the RT-PCR reads. The sample lists around 650,000 distinct CDR3 sequences; around a sixth were seen once. The record originates from a study of response to subunit inactivated influenza vaccine. CDR1 is DFQATT and CDR2 is SNEGSKA in the germline V gene (reference sequence). V lost 1 base, J lost 7 bases, and 9 bases stayed unmatched. The CDR3 runs 15 residues. This rearrangement joins TRBV20-1 to TRBJ2-1; 8 bases line up with TRBD1. The clonotype originates from a man aged 45 to 65 who received an inactivated influenza vaccine. Sequencing used PBMCs from blood, obtained 11 to 12 days after vaccination. The CDR3 region has the DNA TGCAGTGCTAGAGGGCGGACAGGGCTTTCGAATGAGCAGTTCTTC. Amino acid sequence: CSARGRTGLSNEQFF.